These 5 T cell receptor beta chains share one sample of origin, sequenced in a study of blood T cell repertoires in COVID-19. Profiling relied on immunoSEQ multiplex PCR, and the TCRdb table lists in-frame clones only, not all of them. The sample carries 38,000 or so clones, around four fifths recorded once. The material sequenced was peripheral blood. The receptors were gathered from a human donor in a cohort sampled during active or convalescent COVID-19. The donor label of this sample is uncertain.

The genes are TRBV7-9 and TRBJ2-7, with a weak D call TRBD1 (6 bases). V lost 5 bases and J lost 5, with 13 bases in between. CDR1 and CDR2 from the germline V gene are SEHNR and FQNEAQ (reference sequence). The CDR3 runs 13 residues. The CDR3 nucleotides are TGTGCCAGCAGCCTACAGGGAAGCCACGAGCAGTACTTC. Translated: CASSLQGSHEQYF.

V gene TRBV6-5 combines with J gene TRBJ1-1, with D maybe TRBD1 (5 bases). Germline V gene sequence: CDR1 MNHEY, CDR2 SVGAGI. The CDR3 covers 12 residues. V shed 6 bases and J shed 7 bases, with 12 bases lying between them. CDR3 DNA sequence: TGTGCCAGCAGGGGGCAGGCGAGTGAAGCTTTCTTT. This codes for CASRGQASEAFF.

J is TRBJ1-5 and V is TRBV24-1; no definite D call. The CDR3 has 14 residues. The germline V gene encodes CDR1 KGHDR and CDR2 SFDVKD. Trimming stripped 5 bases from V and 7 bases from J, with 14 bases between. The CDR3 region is CATSGRKSGQPQHF. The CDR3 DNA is TGTGCCACCAGTGGCCGCAAATCGGGGCAGCCCCAGCATTTT.

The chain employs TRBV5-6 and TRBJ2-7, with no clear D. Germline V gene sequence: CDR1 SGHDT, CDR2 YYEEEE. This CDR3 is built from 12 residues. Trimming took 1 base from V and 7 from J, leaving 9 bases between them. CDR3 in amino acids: CASSLLAAEQYF. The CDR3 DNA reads TGTGCCAGCAGCTTGTTGGCGGCTGAGCAGTACTTC.

Written as DNA, the CDR3 is TGCGCCAGCAGCTTGGCCGGGGGGGACTCTTTCTCTGGGGCCAACGTCCTGACTTTC. This encodes CASSLAGGDSFSGANVLTF. This sequence joins TRBV5-1 and TRBJ2-6; the match to TRBD2 covers 8 bases. The V gene's germline CDR1 is SGHRS and CDR2 YFSETQ. V lost 0 bases to trimming and J lost 0 bases; unmatched junction nucleotides: 8. The CDR3 runs to 19 residues.